The clone carrying this T cell receptor (beta chain) was seen ten or more times. Antigen: not known. These data come from a study of T cell repertoires in cytomegalovirus infection. As for the study in general: As its CMV epitopes, the study selected recently identified HLA-C-restricted and well-studied HLA-B-restricted targets. Public signatures in TCR beta pointed to CMV infection and matching HLA type.

The V and J ends lost 5 bases and 2 bases, in that order; junction bases with no gene match: 13. The CDR3 extends over 17 amino acids. The germline V gene encodes CDR1 SGHNT and CDR2 YYREEE (reference sequence). TCRdb re-derived calls from the reads in MiXCR, one entry per CDR3 protein. This sample yields roughly 990,000 distinct CDR3 sequences, of which approximately 31% are seen a single time; over 10% belongs to the top ten. General study points: HLA-C-restricted, CMV-specific TCR beta clonotypes were dominant ex vivo. Accumulated public TCR beta family frequency recognized individuals carrying CMV together with the relevant HLA.

The sequence was collected from a human donor in good health (CMV status not recorded). Some clones in this sample may be carry-over from other donors' samples. Sample: cultured CD8+ T cells from PBMCs, taken from culture after CMV antigen stimulation. The chain combines TRBV5-4 with TRBJ2-5; 9 positions match TRBD2. The CDR3 bases are TGTGCCAGCAGTCATGACGAGCGGGGGGATCCTCAAGAGACCCAGTACTTC. The encoded protein is CASSHDERGDPQETQYF. Based on the CDR3 plus reference TRBV5-4 and TRBJ2-5, the full variable domain is ETGVTQSPTHLIKTRGQQVTLRCSSQSGHNTVSWYQQALGQGPQFIFQYYREEENGRGNFPPRFSGLQFPNYSSELNVNALELDDSALYLCASSHDERGDPQETQYFGPGTRLLVL.